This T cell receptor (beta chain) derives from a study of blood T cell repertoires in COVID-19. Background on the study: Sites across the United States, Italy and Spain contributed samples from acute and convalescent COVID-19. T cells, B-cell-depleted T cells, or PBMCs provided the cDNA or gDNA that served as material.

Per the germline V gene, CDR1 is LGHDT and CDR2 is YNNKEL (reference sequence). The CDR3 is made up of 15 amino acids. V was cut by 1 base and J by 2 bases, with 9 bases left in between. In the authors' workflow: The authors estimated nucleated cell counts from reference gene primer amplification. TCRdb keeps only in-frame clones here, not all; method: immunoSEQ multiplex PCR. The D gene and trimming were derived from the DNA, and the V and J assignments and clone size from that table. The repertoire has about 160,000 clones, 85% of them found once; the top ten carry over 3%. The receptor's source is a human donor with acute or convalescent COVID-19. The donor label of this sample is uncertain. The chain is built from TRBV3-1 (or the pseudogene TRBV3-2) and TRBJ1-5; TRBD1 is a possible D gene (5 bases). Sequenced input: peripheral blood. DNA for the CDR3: TGTGCCAGCAGCCAAGGCTGGGGGGGCAATCAGCCCCAGCATTTT. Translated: CASSQGWGGNQPQHF.